These 14 T cell receptor beta chains were all obtained from the same sample, sequenced in a study of metastatic and nonmetastatic thyroid tumors. TCRdb recomputed clones from the PCR reads via MiXCR. The sample carries 13,000 or so clones, 25% to 30% recorded once. Before thyroid surgery, none of the patients had received any treatment. Material for sequencing was blood. The receptors here all came from a female donor with papillary thyroid cancer or a benign thyroid nodule (not recorded which). Some clones in this sample may be carry-over from other donors' samples.

The chain recombines TRBV4-1 with TRBJ1-2; 7 bases match TRBD1. Per the germline V gene, CDR1 is MGHRA and CDR2 is YSYEKL. The J segment lost 8 bases and the V segment lost 3 bases, leaving 15 bases of the junction unmatched. This CDR3 comprises 16 residues. Here the CDR3 DNA reads TGCGCCAGCAGCCATCCCAGGGGGGCGGAAACCGGCGGCTACACCTTC. As protein: CASSHPRGAETGGYTF.

This clone is medium-sized (0.01 to 0.1%) by share. The CDR3 here is CASSLVGRPGANVLTF. The CDR3 DNA is TGTGCCAGCAGCTTGGTGGGCAGGCCTGGGGCCAACGTCCTGACTTTC. The rearrangement uses TRBV7-2 and TRBJ2-6, with D unclear. Germline CDR1 SGHTA, CDR2 FQGNSA. This CDR3 contains 16 residues. V lost 3 bases to trimming and J lost 2 bases, with 11 bases between them.

This clone rates as medium-sized. The rearrangement joins TRBV2 to TRBJ1-3; D is undetermined. V gave up 7 bases and J gave up 0 bases, with 10 bases separating them. Germline values: CDR1 SNHLY, CDR2 FYNNEI. The CDR3 totals 14 residues. CDR3 bases: TGTGCCAGCAATCAGTTTAGCTCTGGAAACACCATATATTTT. Its translation is CASNQFSSGNTIYF.

This clone was detected ten times or more. One base away lies a much larger clone, so this may be a sequencing read error. This sample also contains other DNA sequences that code for the same CDR3. The chain couples TRBV20-1 to TRBJ1-5, with 7 bases matching TRBD1. Germline CDR1 reads DFQATT; CDR2 reads SNEGSKA (reference sequence). V shed 0 bases and J 6 bases; nucleotides not matched to a gene: 2. The CDR3 is 13 residues long. The CDR3 sequence is CSARDRGSQPQHF. The CDR3 DNA reads as TGCAGTGCTAGAGACAGGGGGAGTCAGCCCCAGCATTTT.

A single count supports this clone. The rearrangement joins TRBV5-1 to TRBJ1-1; the D is unclear. The ends were cut back, 6 bases at V and 1 base at J, with 16 bases in the middle. The length of the CDR3 is 15 residues. The germline V gene has CDR1 SGHRS and CDR2 YFSETQ. Here the CDR3 reads CASTPVARANTEAFF. As DNA, the CDR3 is TGCGCCAGCACCCCGGTGGCCAGAGCGAACACTGAAGCTTTCTTT.

This clone has only a few counts. The chain uses TRBV6-2 or TRBV6-3 and TRBJ2-7; D is possibly TRBD2 (7 bases). Trimming removed 6 bases at V and 2 bases at J, with 14 bases between. Germline V lookup: CDR1 MNHEY, CDR2 SVGEGT. The CDR3 has 14 residues. CDR3 bases: TGTGCCAGCAGACCCTCGGGGGGCGCCTACGAGCAGTACTTC. It translates to CASRPSGGAYEQYF.

The genes are TRBV14 and TRBJ2-3; D unclear. Per germline, CDR1 SGHDN and CDR2 FVKESK. V was clipped by 0 bases and J by 6 bases, with 13 bases between them. The length of the CDR3 is 15 residues. The CDR3 reads CASSQDWQERDTQYF. CDR3 DNA sequence: TGTGCCAGCAGCCAAGATTGGCAAGAGAGGGATACGCAGTATTTT.

This clone is labeled as medium-sized (0.01 to 0.1%). The rearrangement joins TRBV7-2 to TRBJ2-7; D is ambiguous. Germline assignment: CDR1 SGHTA and CDR2 FQGNSA. The CDR3 totals 14 residues. Trimming left V 6 bases short and J 0 bases short, with 12 bases between. As DNA, the CDR3 is TGTGCCAGCAGGGACCTAGGGTTCTCCTACGAGCAGTACTTC. The encoded protein is CASRDLGFSYEQYF. Together with reference TRBV7-2 and TRBJ2-7, the CDR3 gives the full variable domain: GAGVSQSPSNKVTEKGKDVELRCDPISGHTALYWYRQSLGQGLEFLIYFQGNSAPDKSGLPSDRFSAERTGGSVSTLTIQRTQQEDSAVYLCASRDLGFSYEQYFGPGTRLTVT.

This clone was recorded a few times. The rearrangement links TRBV12-3 or TRBV12-4 to TRBJ1-6; D perhaps matches TRBD1 (5 bases). Trimming removed 3 bases from V and 5 bases from J, with 14 bases in between. This CDR3 spans 16 amino acids. The chain's CDR3 is CASSFGQGPNNSPLHF. The CDR3 bases are TGTGCCAGCAGTTTCGGGCAGGGCCCTAATAATTCACCCCTCCACTTT.

This clone is deemed medium-sized. The J gene is TRBJ2-1, the V gene TRBV12-3 or TRBV12-4, with 7 positions matching TRBD2. CDR3 length equals 15 residues. V trimming: 2 bases; J trimming: 0 bases; junction bases outside the gene matches: 1. DNA of the CDR3: TGTGCCAGCAGTTTACTAGCGGACTCCTACAATGAGCAGTTCTTC. Protein product: CASSLLADSYNEQFF.

This clone occurred a few times. The genes are TRBV6-5 and TRBJ1-1; D may be TRBD1 (6 bases). The CDR3 length is 14 residues. CDR1 is MNHEY, CDR2 SVGAGI, per germline. V gave up 7 bases and J gave up 7 bases, with 19 bases separating them. CDR3 protein: CASNSQGRALEAFF. The CDR3, as DNA: TGTGCCAGCAATTCCCAGGGGCGGGCCCTTGAAGCTTTCTTT.

This clone was seen a handful of times. The V call is TRBV6-1, the J call TRBJ2-7, with 8 bases that match TRBD2. The junction had 10 bases not matched to a gene; V was cut back by 4 bases and J by 5 bases. The CDR3 has 15 amino acids. CDR1 and CDR2 (germline): MNHNS, SASEGT. CDR3 nucleotides: TGTGCCAGCAGTGCCCAGGCGGGAGGACAAGACGAGCAGTACTTC. Translating it yields CASSAQAGGQDEQYF.

This clone was seen more than once but under ten times. The rearrangement uses TRBV6-5 and TRBJ1-6, with 7 bases aligning to TRBD1. Trimming cost V 0 bases and J 7 bases; bases outside gene matches: 9. This CDR3 region has 17 residues. From germline, CDR1 is MNHEY and CDR2 SVGAGI. The CDR3 DNA is TGTGCCAGCAGTTACTCCCTGACAGGGTTTGAGAATTCACCCCTCCACTTT. Translation: CASSYSLTGFENSPLHF.

The V gene is TRBV7-2, the J gene TRBJ2-7; TRBD2 is a possible D gene (5 bases). CDR3 length: 13 amino acids. V was clipped by 0 bases and J by 5 bases, with 8 bases between them. Germline V CDR1 and CDR2: SGHTA, FQGNSA. This CDR3 reads CASSLAGEHEQYF. As DNA, the CDR3 is TGTGCCAGCAGCTTAGCCGGGGAGCACGAGCAGTACTTC.